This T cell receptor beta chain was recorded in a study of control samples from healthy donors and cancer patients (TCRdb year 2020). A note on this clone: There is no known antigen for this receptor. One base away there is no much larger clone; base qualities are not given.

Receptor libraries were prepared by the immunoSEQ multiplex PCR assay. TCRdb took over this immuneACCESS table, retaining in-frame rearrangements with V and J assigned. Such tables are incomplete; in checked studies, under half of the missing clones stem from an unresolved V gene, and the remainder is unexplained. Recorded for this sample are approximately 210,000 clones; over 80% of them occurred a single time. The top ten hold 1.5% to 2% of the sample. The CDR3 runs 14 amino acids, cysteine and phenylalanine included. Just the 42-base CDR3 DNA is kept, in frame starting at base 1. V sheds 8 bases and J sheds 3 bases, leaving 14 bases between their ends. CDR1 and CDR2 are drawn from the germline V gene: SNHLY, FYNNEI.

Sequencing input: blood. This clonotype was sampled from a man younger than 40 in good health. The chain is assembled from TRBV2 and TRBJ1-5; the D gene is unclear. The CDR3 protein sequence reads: CASRLDGVNQPQHF. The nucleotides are TGTGCCAGCCGACTTGACGGAGTCAATCAGCCCCAGCATTTT.